This T cell receptor beta chain is from a study of blood T cells in healthy people across ages. Findings and caveats of the study: Age showed a roughly linear inverse relationship with TCR beta diversity per million T cells.

The second PCR ran 7 to 11 cycles with a sample-barcoded 5' primer and J-beta primers. Paired-end reads containing CDR3 totaled no fewer than 3 million for each sample. TCRdb used MiXCR to reprocess the 5' RACE reads, holding one entry per CDR3 protein. Found here are over a million distinct CDR3 sequences, roughly 45% of them singletons; the top ten hold 7.9%. V lost 5 bases, J lost 11 bases, and 24 bases lay in between. The germline CDR1 and CDR2 sequences are SEHNR and FQNEAQ (reference sequence). This CDR3 spans 15 amino acids. A word on this clonotype: Its specificity is unknown.

Isolation per sample recovered at least 7 million PBMCs. The sample consisted of blood. This chain joins TRBV7-9 and TRBJ2-5; D is perhaps TRBD2 (5 bases). The clonotype originates from a woman between 18 and 29 years old in good health. This CDR3 reads CASSPSSEPGDEQYF. DNA of the CDR3: TGTGCCAGCAGCCCATCGTCCGAGCCCGGGGATGAGCAGTACTTC.